Below are 16 T cell receptor beta chains sequenced from a single sample in a study of T cell repertoires in cytomegalovirus infection. Antigen specificity for these receptors is unknown. TCRdb reprocessed the reads via MiXCR and lists one record per CDR3 protein. The repertoire includes about 350,000 distinct CDR3 sequences, about 34% of them detected once, and approximately 12% sits in the top ten. Sequencing was performed on cultured PBMCs, taken from culture after CMV antigen stimulation. These receptors all stem from a human donor in good health (CMV status not recorded). Some clones in this sample may be carry-over from other donors' samples.

The chain carries TRBV10-3 and TRBJ1-2, with 10 bases that match TRBD1. The ends lost 0 bases at V and 2 bases at J; junction bases unmatched: 3. This CDR3 region has 16 residues. In germline, CDR1 is ENHRY, CDR2 SYGVKD. The CDR3: CAISESEGQGNYGYTF. For the CDR3, the DNA is TGTGCCATCAGTGAGTCGGAGGGACAGGGGAACTATGGCTACACCTTC.

This clonotype appeared many times. The chain carries TRBV7-6 and TRBJ1-2; 7 bases map to TRBD1. V was clipped by 8 bases and J by 11 bases; unmatched bases: 17. Germline loops: CDR1 SGHVS, CDR2 FNYEAQ. This CDR3 has 14 residues. The CDR3 loop reads CASSPGTDDSGYTF. As DNA, the CDR3 is TGTGCCAGCTCACCCGGGACAGACGACAGTGGGTACACCTTC.

The chain is built from TRBV4-3 and TRBJ1-2; D is possibly TRBD1 (5 bases). V shed 2 bases and J shed 14 bases, with 21 bases lying between them. CDR3 length equals 14 residues. Per the germline V gene, CDR1 is LGHNA and CDR2 is YSLEER. The CDR3 nucleotides read TGCGCCAGCAGCCAACGATTAGGGTCCAGGGCGGAGACCTTC. Translating it yields CASSQRLGSRAETF.

Only a few counts were recorded for this clonotype. This chain uses TRBV13 with TRBJ1-2, with 11 bases identical to TRBD1. The CDR3 runs to 21 residues. Germline lookup yields CDR1 PRHDT and CDR2 FYEKMQ (reference sequence). Trimming removed 2 bases from V and 4 bases from J; junction bases left unmatched: 21. CDR3 loop: CASSLLGQGADLSHMPYGYTF. CDR3 nucleotide sequence: TGTGCCAGCAGCTTATTAGGACAGGGGGCCGACCTTTCTCATATGCCCTATGGCTACACCTTC.

In nucleotides, the CDR3 is TGTGCCTGGAGTGTACGGGATGGCTACACCTTC. Translating it yields CAWSVRDGYTF. The rearrangement joins TRBV30 to TRBJ1-2; no reliable D call. This CDR3 has 11 amino acids. The germline V gene has CDR1 GTSNPN and CDR2 SVGIG (reference sequence). V was clipped by 0 bases and J by 6 bases, with 5 bases between them.

This clonotype was recorded a few times. This chain joins TRBV19 and TRBJ1-4, with TRBD1 matching over 8 bases. The J segment lost 8 bases and the V segment lost 1 base, leaving 3 bases of the junction unmatched. The CDR3 has 14 residues. CDR1 and CDR2 from the germline V gene are LNHDA and SQIVND (reference sequence). The CDR3 loop reads CASSIGDRTEKLFF. The CDR3 bases are TGTGCCAGTAGTATAGGGGACAGGACCGAAAAACTGTTTTTT.

This clonotype has only one observation. The rearrangement joins TRBV5-8 to TRBJ1-5; 7 nucleotides align to TRBD1. This CDR3 is built from 14 residues. Germline CDR1 SGHTS, CDR2 YDEGEE. V was clipped by 6 bases and J by 4 bases; unmatched bases: 7. Here the CDR3 reads CASTTGQNNQPQHF. CDR3 coding DNA: TGTGCCAGCACGACGGGACAGAATAATCAGCCCCAGCATTTT.

The V and J genes are TRBV28 and TRBJ1-2; TRBD1 might be the D (6 bases). The CDR3 is 15 amino acids. Germline lookup yields CDR1 MDHEN and CDR2 SYDVKM. V gave up 2 bases and J gave up 5 bases, with 15 bases separating them. The CDR3 bases are TGTGCCAGCAGTTTAGGGACCGGGACACTGTATGGCTACACCTTC. Translated, it gives CASSLGTGTLYGYTF.

The V and J genes are TRBV7-2 and TRBJ1-5; D uncertain. The germline V gene encodes CDR1 SGHTA and CDR2 FQGNSA. The length of the CDR3 is 13 residues. The germline V and J ends were trimmed by 3 bases and 7 bases, with 10 bases remaining between them. The CDR3 reads CASSLTSQQPQHF. The CDR3 DNA reads TGTGCCAGCAGCTTGACCTCCCAGCAGCCCCAGCATTTT.

In this sample, this clonotype turned up many times. The chain recombines TRBV7-2 with TRBJ1-2; 9 bases are shared with TRBD1. The germline gives CDR1 SGHTA, CDR2 FQGNSA. This CDR3 comprises 13 residues. V lost 1 base, J lost 14 bases, and 8 bases stayed unmatched. The CDR3 is CASSLEGQGRKTF. The CDR3 DNA follows: TGTGCCAGCAGCTTAGAGGGACAGGGCCGTAAAACCTTC.

This clonotype has at least ten counts. The chain joins TRBV7-2 to TRBJ1-2; D gene unclear. The CDR3 consists of 15 residues. CDR1 and CDR2 from the germline V gene are SGHTA and FQGNSA. Between the trimmed V and J ends, which lost 5 bases and 8 bases, there was a span of 21 bases. The DNA for the CDR3 is TGTGCCAGCAGCCCCCGCGGGAGAGCCCTTTACGGCTACACCTTC. It translates to CASSPRGRALYGYTF. Looking up the rest from reference TRBV7-2 and TRBJ1-2 gives the full variable domain: GAGVSQSPSNKVTEKGKDVELRCDPISGHTALYWYRQSLGQGLEFLIYFQGNSAPDKSGLPSDRFSAERTGGSVSTLTIQRTQQEDSAVYLCASSPRGRALYGYTFGSGTRLTVV.

The rearrangement uses TRBV7-2 and TRBJ2-3, with D perhaps TRBD1 or TRBD2 (5 bases each). CDR3 length: 15 residues. With 1 base removed from V and 4 bases from J, the gap between germline ends came to 12 bases. CDR1 and CDR2 (germline): SGHTA, FQGNSA. Written as DNA, the CDR3 is TGTGCCAGCAGCTTAGGGGCAGGGAGTTCAGATACGCAGTATTTT. It specifies CASSLGAGSSDTQYF. Combining the CDR3 with reference TRBV7-2 and TRBJ2-3 gives the whole variable domain GAGVSQSPSNKVTEKGKDVELRCDPISGHTALYWYRQSLGQGLEFLIYFQGNSAPDKSGLPSDRFSAERTGGSVSTLTIQRTQQEDSAVYLCASSLGAGSSDTQYFGPGTRLTVL.

This clonotype was seen once. V usage is TRBV9 and J usage is TRBJ2-1, with 9 bases aligning to TRBD2. V was clipped by 0 bases and J by 5 bases; unmatched bases: 6. Germline CDR1 reads SGDLS; CDR2 reads YYNGEE. The CDR3 spans 16 residues. DNA of the CDR3: TGTGCCAGCAGCGTAGGGTCGGTAGCGGGGGACAATGAGCAGTTCTTC. Translation gives CASSVGSVAGDNEQFF.

At least ten counts were recorded for this clonotype. The CDR3 DNA sequence: TGTGCCAGCAGGGACGGCTGGGCCAACGTCCTGACTTTC. This gives the protein CASRDGWANVLTF. This chain joins TRBV7-2 and TRBJ2-6; D gene uncertain. The CDR3 has 13 residues. Trimming took off 6 bases at V and 5 bases at J, with 8 bases between the two ends. Germline V gene data show CDR1 as SGHTA and CDR2 as FQGNSA. Full variable domain (outside the CDR3, taken from reference TRBV7-2 and TRBJ2-6): GAGVSQSPSNKVTEKGKDVELRCDPISGHTALYWYRQSLGQGLEFLIYFQGNSAPDKSGLPSDRFSAERTGGSVSTLTIQRTQQEDSAVYLCASRDGWANVLTFGAGSRLTVL.

The chain has TRBV7-8 and TRBJ2-7; 9 bases are shared with TRBD2. The CDR3 spans 15 residues. Unmatched junction bases numbered 7, after V lost 2 bases and J lost 5 bases. Germline V gives CDR1 SGHVS, CDR2 FQNEAQ. DNA of the CDR3: TGTGCCAGCAGCTTAACCGCGGGGGGGAGCAACGAGCAGTACGTC. Translation: CASSLTAGGSNEQYV.

The V gene is TRBV6-5, the J gene TRBJ2-1, with D possibly TRBD2 on 6 matching bases. This CDR3 region has 16 residues. V was clipped by 2 bases and J by 4 bases, with 15 bases between them. The germline gives CDR1 MNHEY, CDR2 SVGAGI. The chain's CDR3 is CASSYTGTGVYNEQFF. The CDR3 nucleotides are TGTGCCAGCAGTTACACGGGGACGGGGGTTTACAATGAGCAGTTCTTC.